This entry lists 30 T cell receptor beta chains sequenced from one sample in a study of blood T cell repertoires in COVID-19. Produced via immunoSEQ multiplex PCR; TCRdb's table is partial and in-frame only. The sample lists 150,000 or so clones, roughly four fifths seen once, with 13% to 15% in the top ten. The sequenced sample was peripheral blood. These receptors came from a human donor with acute or convalescent COVID-19. The donor label of this sample is uncertain.

This clone was seen only once. This chain uses TRBV29-1 with TRBJ2-5, with 11 bases that match TRBD2. Per the germline V gene, CDR1 is SQVTM and CDR2 is ANQGSEA. CDR3 size: 14 residues. V shed 5 bases and J 4 bases; nucleotides not matched to a gene: 6. CDR3 sequence reads: CSVFSGGAGETQYF. The CDR3 DNA sequence: TGCAGCGTTTTTAGCGGGGGGGCGGGAGAGACCCAGTACTTC. The full variable domain, its missing parts supplied by reference TRBV29-1 and TRBJ2-5, is SAVISQKPSRDICQRGTSLTIQCQVDSQVTMMFWYRQQPGQSLTLIATANQGSEATYESGFVIDKFPISRPNLTFSTLTVSNMSPEDSSIYLCSVFSGGAGETQYFGPGTRLLVL.

V usage is TRBV6-1 and J usage is TRBJ1-5; D possibly corresponds to TRBD1 (5 bases). V lost 0 bases and J lost 5, with 11 bases in between. The CDR3 covers 15 residues. Germline V CDR1 and CDR2: MNHNS, SASEGT. The CDR3 nucleotides read TGTGCCAGCAGTGAAGCGGGAGGGGTGGATCAGCCCCAGCATTTT. Translated: CASSEAGGVDQPQHF.

Written as DNA, the CDR3 is TGTGCCAGTAGTAATCCGGGTCCTATCTACAATGAGCAGTTCTTC. This encodes CASSNPGPIYNEQFF. V gene TRBV19 combines with J gene TRBJ2-1; D not resolved. The CDR3 contains 15 residues. V dropped 4 bases and J dropped 3 bases, with 13 bases sitting between them. Germline CDR1 is LNHDA and CDR2 is SQIVND (reference sequence).

The chain joins TRBV19 to TRBJ2-7; no reliable D call. CDR1 is LNHDA and CDR2 is SQIVND in the germline V gene (reference sequence). The ends were cut back, 3 bases at V and 2 bases at J, with 11 bases in the middle. The CDR3 sequence is 14 residues long. The CDR3 region has the DNA TGTGCCAGTAGTATCAGGCAAGAGACCTACGAGCAGTACTTC. As protein: CASSIRQETYEQYF.

The chain employs TRBV5-1 and TRBJ1-6; D not certain. Germline lookup yields CDR1 SGHRS and CDR2 YFSETQ. The germline V and J ends were trimmed by 0 bases and 1 base, with 5 bases remaining between them. This CDR3 is 15 amino acids long. The CDR3 sequence is CASSLGGSYNSPLHF. DNA for the CDR3: TGCGCCAGCAGCTTGGGCGGATCCTATAATTCACCCCTCCACTTT. Using reference TRBV5-1 and TRBJ1-6 for the parts outside the CDR3, the full variable domain is KAGVTQTPRYLIKTRGQQVTLSCSPISGHRSVSWYQQTPGQGLQFLFEYFSETQRNKGNFPGRFSGRQFSNSRSEMNVSTLELGDSALYLCASSLGGSYNSPLHFGNGTRLTVT.

The V and J genes are TRBV19 and TRBJ1-5; 10 bases are shared with TRBD1. This CDR3 is 16 amino acids long. V was pared by 6 bases and J by 0 bases, with 5 bases of the junction left unmatched. The germline CDR1 and CDR2 sequences are LNHDA and SQIVND (reference sequence). The chain's CDR3 is CASRGGQGSSNQPQHF. CDR3 in DNA: TGTGCCAGTAGAGGGGGACAGGGGTCTAGCAATCAGCCCCAGCATTTT.

The chain recombines TRBV5-4 with TRBJ1-1, with TRBD1 as a possible D gene (6 bases). The V end lost 3 bases, the J end lost 1 base, and 13 bases lay between the germline ends. The CDR3 is made up of 15 amino acids. CDR1 and CDR2 from the germline V gene are SGHNT and YYREEE (reference sequence). The CDR3 DNA follows: TGTGCCAGCAGCTCCGGGAGGGGGGAGAACACTGAAGCTTTCTTT. It is translated as CASSSGRGENTEAFF.

V gene TRBV5-1 combines with J gene TRBJ1-2, with 7 positions matching TRBD1. This CDR3 has 16 residues. The V segment lost 3 bases and the J segment 4 bases; nucleotides outside the gene matches: 12. Germline V gene sequence: CDR1 SGHRS, CDR2 YFSETQ. This chain's CDR3 is CASSSEGARAFYGYTF. CDR3 coding DNA: TGCGCCAGCAGCTCGGAGGGGGCTCGGGCCTTCTATGGCTACACCTTC.

J is TRBJ2-2 and V is TRBV19; TRBD1 aligns across 8 bases. This CDR3 region has 17 residues. The trim removed 7 bases at V and 1 base at J, leaving 11 bases unmatched. The germline CDR1 and CDR2 sequences are LNHDA and SQIVND (reference sequence). The CDR3 bases are TGTGCCAGTACCGCAACTTGGACAGGGAAGAACACCGGGGAGCTGTTTTTT. As protein: CASTATWTGKNTGELFF. Drawing the rest from reference TRBV19 and TRBJ2-2, the complete variable domain is DGGITQSPKYLFRKEGQNVTLSCEQNLNHDAMYWYRQDPGQGLRLIYYSQIVNDFQKGDIAEGYSVSREKKESFPLTVTSAQKNPTAFYLCASTATWTGKNTGELFFGEGSRLTVL.

The chain combines TRBV7-3 with TRBJ2-5; TRBD1 might be the D (6 bases). The CDR3 is 16 amino acids. V shed 4 bases and J shed 5 bases, with 20 bases lying between them. The germline V gene has CDR1 SGHTA and CDR2 FQGTGA. The CDR3 DNA sequence: TGTGCCAGCAGCTGGGGACATCTCGAGGGGTCGGAGACCCAGTACTTC. It codes for CASSWGHLEGSETQYF.

The J gene is TRBJ1-2, the V gene TRBV6-5; no definite D call. The V end lost 10 bases, the J end lost 5 bases, and 17 bases lay between the germline ends. Per germline, CDR1 MNHEY and CDR2 SVGAGI. This CDR3 is built from 13 residues. The CDR3 DNA follows: TGTGCCACCCTCAAGGACTTTTCATATGGCTACACCTTC. Translation: CATLKDFSYGYTF.

This chain joins TRBV3-1 (or the pseudogene TRBV3-2) and TRBJ2-3, with TRBD2 identical over 7 bases. Germline V gene lookup returns CDR1 LGHDT and CDR2 YNNKEL (reference sequence). This CDR3 comprises 13 residues. V dropped 8 bases and J dropped 5; count of bases not matched to a gene: 7. In DNA, the CDR3 is TGTGCCAGCGCCCTTGGGGGGGTAGATACGCAGTATTTT. It yields the protein CASALGGVDTQYF.

The V gene is TRBV2, the J gene TRBJ1-5; D call uncertain. This CDR3 has 15 residues. Germline V gene lookup returns CDR1 SNHLY and CDR2 FYNNEI. V was pared by 2 bases and J by 1 base, with 9 bases between. This CDR3 is CASSESLGSNQPQHF. CDR3 DNA sequence: TGTGCCAGCAGTGAATCACTAGGGAGCAATCAGCCCCAGCATTTT.

The chain combines TRBV5-6 with TRBJ2-3, with 13 positions matching TRBD2. CDR1 and CDR2 (germline): SGHDT, YYEEEE. Germline trimming cut 4 bases from V and 0 bases from J; bases unmatched to any gene: 8. CDR3 length: 18 amino acids. CDR3 nucleotides: TGTGCCAGCAGCCTACTGACTAGCGGGGGGACTAGCACAGATACGCAGTATTTT. This gives the protein CASSLLTSGGTSTDTQYF.

CDR3 loop: CASSLTTGYSPLHF. The CDR3 DNA reads as TGTGCCAGCAGCCTGACAACAGGCTATTCACCCCTCCACTTT. The genes are TRBV14 and TRBJ1-6; a possible D gene is TRBD1 (5 bases). CDR1 and CDR2 (germline): SGHDN, FVKESK. Trimming removed 4 bases from V and 8 bases from J, with 12 bases in between. There are 14 residues in the CDR3. Looking up the rest from reference TRBV14 and TRBJ1-6 gives the full variable domain: EAGVTQFPSHSVIEKGQTVTLRCDPISGHDNLYWYRRVMGKEIKFLLHFVKESKQDESGMPNNRFLAERTGGTYSTLKVQPAELEDSGVYFCASSLTTGYSPLHFGNGTRLTVT.

The V and J genes are TRBV5-1 and TRBJ1-5; D gene uncertain. Germline CDR1 reads SGHRS; CDR2 reads YFSETQ. V was shortened by 0 bases and J by 1 base, with 8 bases between the two germline ends. CDR3 length equals 15 residues. CDR3 coding DNA: TGCGCCAGCAGCTTGGGCGGGGTAAGCAATCAGCCCCAGCATTTT. The encoded protein is CASSLGGVSNQPQHF.

This clone was seen a few times. The chain combines TRBV2 with TRBJ1-4, with 7 bases fitting TRBD1. Germline loops: CDR1 SNHLY, CDR2 FYNNEI. The V segment lost 6 bases and the J segment 7 bases; nucleotides outside the gene matches: 11. This CDR3 contains 15 residues. CDR3 sequence reads: CASRLQGQEGEKLFF. CDR3 nucleotide sequence: TGTGCCAGCAGGCTACAGGGGCAGGAGGGTGAAAAACTGTTTTTT. The entire variable domain, with the rest obtained from reference TRBV2 and TRBJ1-4, is as follows: EPEVTQTPSHQVTQMGQEVILRCVPISNHLYFYWYRQILGQKVEFLVSFYNNEISEKSEIFDDQFSVERPDGSNFTLKIRSTKLEDSAMYFCASRLQGQEGEKLFFGSGTQLSVL.

The V and J genes are TRBV6-5 and TRBJ2-7; no clear D. Germline V gene lookup returns CDR1 MNHEY and CDR2 SVGAGI. The CDR3 has 11 residues. Trimming stripped 6 bases from V and 2 bases from J, with 5 bases between. The CDR3 bases are TGTGCCAGCAGGACAACCTACGAGCAGTACTTC. Translated: CASRTTYEQYF.

This clone was observed a few times. The V call is TRBV30, the J call TRBJ2-1; possible D gene TRBD1, 6 bases. Trimming removed 2 bases at V and 0 bases at J, with 14 bases between. Germline values: CDR1 GTSNPN, CDR2 SVGIG (reference sequence). The CDR3 consists of 16 residues. The CDR3 is CAWSPNTGRSYNEQFF. The CDR3 region has the DNA TGTGCCTGGAGTCCAAATACAGGGCGCTCCTACAATGAGCAGTTCTTC.

This clone was observed a single time. The V gene is TRBV10-3, the J gene TRBJ1-5, with D possibly matching TRBD1 (6 bases). Deletions cut 0 bases from V and 0 bases from J, with 15 bases between. CDR1 is ENHRY, CDR2 SYGVKD, per germline. The CDR3 spans 18 residues. Here the CDR3 DNA reads TGTGCCATCAGTGAGTCAGGGGGATCCGCGTATAGCAATCAGCCCCAGCATTTT. It is translated as CAISESGGSAYSNQPQHF.

This chain joins TRBV2 and TRBJ1-2, with D possibly being TRBD1 (6 bases). This CDR3 is 12 amino acids long. Per germline, CDR1 SNHLY and CDR2 FYNNEI. V was pared by 7 bases and J by 4 bases, with 10 bases between. CDR3 nucleotide sequence: TGTGCCAGCAAAGCGGACAGCTATGGCTACACCTTC. This translates into CASKADSYGYTF. Drawing the rest from reference TRBV2 and TRBJ1-2, the complete variable domain is EPEVTQTPSHQVTQMGQEVILRCVPISNHLYFYWYRQILGQKVEFLVSFYNNEISEKSEIFDDQFSVERPDGSNFTLKIRSTKLEDSAMYFCASKADSYGYTFGSGTRLTVV.

V usage is TRBV5-1 and J usage is TRBJ2-7; TRBD1 agrees at 11 bases. The V segment lost 4 bases and the J segment 6 bases; nucleotides outside the gene matches: 9. Germline values: CDR1 SGHRS, CDR2 YFSETQ. This CDR3 is built from 15 residues. The CDR3 loop reads CASSLTGTGGAEQYF. In nucleotides, the CDR3 is TGCGCCAGCAGCCTTACCGGGACAGGGGGAGCCGAGCAGTACTTC.

This sequence joins TRBV2 and TRBJ1-1; 8 nucleotides align to TRBD1. Germline assignment: CDR1 SNHLY and CDR2 FYNNEI. The V gene end was trimmed by 8 bases and the J gene end by 1 base; junction bases not matched to a gene: 3. The CDR3 is made up of 13 amino acids. The CDR3 loop is CASRRGQNTEAFF. CDR3 coding DNA: TGTGCCAGCCGCAGGGGGCAGAACACTGAAGCTTTCTTT.

In its sample, this clone was seen a few times. The chain employs TRBV6-4 and TRBJ1-2; tentative D call: TRBD1 (6 bases). This CDR3 region has 14 residues. Per germline, CDR1 MRHNA and CDR2 SNTAGT. Deletions cut 0 bases from V and 7 bases from J, with 12 bases between. The CDR3 here is CASSDSSSRGGYTF. The CDR3 DNA reads as TGTGCCAGCAGTGACTCGAGTTCCAGGGGTGGCTACACCTTC.

The gene calls are TRBV11-2 and TRBJ2-1, with 11 nucleotides matching TRBD2. V lost 5 bases, J lost 9 bases, and 6 bases stayed unmatched. The CDR3 is 14 amino acids. Germline V lookup: CDR1 SGHAT, CDR2 FQNNGV. In DNA, the CDR3 is TGTGCCAGCAGCGGTAGCGGGGGGGCCGCTGAGCAGTTCTTC. Translated: CASSGSGGAAEQFF.

The chain uses TRBV6-5 and TRBJ1-1; D might be TRBD1 (6 bases). This CDR3 spans 13 amino acids. Germline CDR1 MNHEY, CDR2 SVGAGI. V lost 5 bases to trimming and J lost 11 bases, with 18 bases between them. The CDR3 loop is CASSKSNRVTAFF. DNA of the CDR3: TGTGCCAGCAGTAAAAGTAACAGGGTCACGGCTTTCTTT.

The chain joins TRBV27 to TRBJ2-7; tentative D call: TRBD1 (5 bases). The germline V gene has CDR1 MNHEY and CDR2 SMNVEV (reference sequence). Trimming removed 4 bases at V and 5 bases at J, with 15 bases between. The CDR3 contains 14 residues. CDR3: CASSSIQALDEQYF. The CDR3 DNA reads as TGTGCCAGCAGTTCCATACAGGCTCTCGACGAGCAGTACTTC.

The chain couples TRBV10-3 to TRBJ2-3; 9 bases agree with TRBD1. The CDR3 covers 15 residues. J lost 5 bases, V lost 5 bases, and 8 bases had no gene match. Looked up from germline, CDR1 is ENHRY and CDR2 is SYGVKD. CDR3 DNA: TGTGCCATCAGTCAGAGACAGGGGGTCGGAGATACGCAGTATTTT. Amino acid sequence: CAISQRQGVGDTQYF.

The chain joins TRBV5-5 to TRBJ1-6; no clear D gene. Germline V lookup: CDR1 SGHKS, CDR2 YYEKEE (reference sequence). V lost 3 bases to trimming and J lost 10 bases, with 11 bases between them. This CDR3 spans 13 amino acids. The CDR3 reads CASSWTGRSPLHF. CDR3 DNA: TGTGCCAGCAGCTGGACTGGGAGGTCACCCCTCCACTTT.

V is TRBV12-3 or TRBV12-4 and J is TRBJ1-2; 9 nucleotides align to TRBD1. This CDR3 has 13 residues. The V gene end was trimmed by 6 bases and the J gene end by 7 bases; junction bases not matched to a gene: 6. CDR3: CASSPTGGVGYTF. The CDR3 DNA is TGTGCCAGCAGCCCTACAGGGGGCGTTGGCTACACCTTC.